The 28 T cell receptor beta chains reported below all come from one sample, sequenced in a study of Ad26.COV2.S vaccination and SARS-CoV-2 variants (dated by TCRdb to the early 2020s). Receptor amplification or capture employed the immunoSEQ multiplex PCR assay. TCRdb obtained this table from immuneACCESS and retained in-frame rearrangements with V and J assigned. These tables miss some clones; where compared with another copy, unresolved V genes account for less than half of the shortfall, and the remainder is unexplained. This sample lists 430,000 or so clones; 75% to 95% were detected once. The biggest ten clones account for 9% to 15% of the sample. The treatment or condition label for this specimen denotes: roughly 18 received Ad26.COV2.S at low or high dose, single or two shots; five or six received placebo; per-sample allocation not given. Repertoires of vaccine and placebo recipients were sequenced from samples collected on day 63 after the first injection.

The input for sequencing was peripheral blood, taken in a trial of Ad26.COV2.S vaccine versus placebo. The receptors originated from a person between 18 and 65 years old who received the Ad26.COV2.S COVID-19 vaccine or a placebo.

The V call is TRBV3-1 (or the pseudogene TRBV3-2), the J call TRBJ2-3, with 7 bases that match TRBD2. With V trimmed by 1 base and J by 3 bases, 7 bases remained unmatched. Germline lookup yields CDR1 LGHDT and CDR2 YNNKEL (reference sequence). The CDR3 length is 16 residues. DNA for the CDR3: TGTGCCAGCAGCCAAGCCCGGACTAGTAAGACAGATACGCAGTATTTT. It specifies CASSQARTSKTDTQYF.

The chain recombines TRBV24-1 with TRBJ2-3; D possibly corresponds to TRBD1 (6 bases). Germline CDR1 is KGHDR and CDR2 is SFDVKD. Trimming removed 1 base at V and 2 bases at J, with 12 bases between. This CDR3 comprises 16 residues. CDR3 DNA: TGTGCCACCAGTGATTTTAGGACAGACATCACAGATACGCAGTATTTT. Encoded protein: CATSDFRTDITDTQYF.

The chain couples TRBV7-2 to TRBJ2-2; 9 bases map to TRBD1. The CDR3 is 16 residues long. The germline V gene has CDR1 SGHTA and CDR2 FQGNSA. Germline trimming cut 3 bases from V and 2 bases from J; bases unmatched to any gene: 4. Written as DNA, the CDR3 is TGTGCCAGCAGCTTTCACAGGGGGCCCAACACCGGGGAGCTGTTTTTT. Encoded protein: CASSFHRGPNTGELFF.

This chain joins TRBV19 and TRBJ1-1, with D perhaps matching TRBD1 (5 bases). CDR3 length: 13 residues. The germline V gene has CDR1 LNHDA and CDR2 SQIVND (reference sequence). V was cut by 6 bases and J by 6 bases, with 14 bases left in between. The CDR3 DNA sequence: TGTGCCAGTAGGAATACAGGTCCGGCTGAAGCTTTCTTT. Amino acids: CASRNTGPAEAFF.

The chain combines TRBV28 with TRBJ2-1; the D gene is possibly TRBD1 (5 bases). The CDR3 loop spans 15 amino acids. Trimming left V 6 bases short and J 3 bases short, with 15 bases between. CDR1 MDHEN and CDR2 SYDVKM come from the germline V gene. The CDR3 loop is CASSFGRVYYNEQFF. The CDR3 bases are TGTGCCAGCAGCTTCGGCAGGGTGTACTACAATGAGCAGTTCTTC.

The CDR3 region has the DNA TGTGCCAGTAGTACAGGGGCCGGGGAGCTGTTTTTT. Amino acid sequence: CASSTGAGELFF. The chain links TRBV19 to TRBJ2-2; TRBD1 is a possible D gene (6 bases). Germline V lookup: CDR1 LNHDA, CDR2 SQIVND (reference sequence). The CDR3 loop spans 12 amino acids. The germline V and J ends were trimmed by 4 bases and 6 bases, with 6 bases remaining between them.

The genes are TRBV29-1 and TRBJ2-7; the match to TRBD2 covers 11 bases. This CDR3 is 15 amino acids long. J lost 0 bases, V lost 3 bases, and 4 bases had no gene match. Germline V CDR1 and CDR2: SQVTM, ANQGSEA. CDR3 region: CSVDGTSGYSYEQYF. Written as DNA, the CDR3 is TGCAGCGTTGATGGGACTAGCGGTTACTCCTACGAGCAGTACTTC.

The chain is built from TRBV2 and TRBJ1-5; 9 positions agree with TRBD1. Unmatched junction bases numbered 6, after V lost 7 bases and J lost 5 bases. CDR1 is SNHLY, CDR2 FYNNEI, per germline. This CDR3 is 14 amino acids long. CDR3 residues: CASTHRQGDQPQHF. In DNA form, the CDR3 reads TGTGCCAGCACCCATCGACAGGGGGATCAGCCCCAGCATTTT.

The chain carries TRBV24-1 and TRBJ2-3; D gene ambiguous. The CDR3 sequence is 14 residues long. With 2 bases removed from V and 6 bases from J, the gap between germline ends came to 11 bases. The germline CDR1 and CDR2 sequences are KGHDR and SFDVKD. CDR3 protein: CATSDSRTVDTQYF. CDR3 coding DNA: TGTGCCACCAGTGATTCTAGGACGGTCGATACGCAGTATTTT.

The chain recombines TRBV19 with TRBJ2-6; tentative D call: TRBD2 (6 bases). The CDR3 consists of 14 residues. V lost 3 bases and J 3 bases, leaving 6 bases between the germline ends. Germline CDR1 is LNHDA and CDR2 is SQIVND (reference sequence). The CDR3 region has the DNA TGTGCCAGTAGTATGACTAGTGGGGCCAACGTCCTGACTTTC. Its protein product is CASSMTSGANVLTF.

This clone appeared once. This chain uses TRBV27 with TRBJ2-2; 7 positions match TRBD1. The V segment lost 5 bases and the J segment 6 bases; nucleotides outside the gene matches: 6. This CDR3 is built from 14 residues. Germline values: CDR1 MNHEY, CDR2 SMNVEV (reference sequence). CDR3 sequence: CASSLSGGAGELFF. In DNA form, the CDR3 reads TGTGCCAGCAGTCTCTCAGGGGGTGCCGGGGAGCTGTTTTTT.

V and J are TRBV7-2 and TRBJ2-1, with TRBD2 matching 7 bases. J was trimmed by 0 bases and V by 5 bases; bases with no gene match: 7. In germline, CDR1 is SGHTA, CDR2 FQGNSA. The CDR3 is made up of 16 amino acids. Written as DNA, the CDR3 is TGTGCCAGCAGCCACTCTAGCGGACTCTCCTACAATGAGCAGTTCTTC. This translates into CASSHSSGLSYNEQFF.

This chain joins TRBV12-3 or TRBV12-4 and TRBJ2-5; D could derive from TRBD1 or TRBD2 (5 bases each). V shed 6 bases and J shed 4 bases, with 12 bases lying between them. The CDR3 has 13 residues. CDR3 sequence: CASSQVGGETQYF. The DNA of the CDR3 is TGTGCCAGCAGCCAGGTTGGGGGAGAGACCCAGTACTTC.

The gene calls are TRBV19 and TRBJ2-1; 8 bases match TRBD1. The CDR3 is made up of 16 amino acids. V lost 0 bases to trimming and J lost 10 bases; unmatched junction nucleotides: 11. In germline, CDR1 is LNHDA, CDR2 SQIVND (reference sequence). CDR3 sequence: CASSIEGRGLLEEQFF. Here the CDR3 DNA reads TGTGCCAGTAGTATAGAGGGCAGGGGGCTGTTGGAGGAGCAGTTCTTC.

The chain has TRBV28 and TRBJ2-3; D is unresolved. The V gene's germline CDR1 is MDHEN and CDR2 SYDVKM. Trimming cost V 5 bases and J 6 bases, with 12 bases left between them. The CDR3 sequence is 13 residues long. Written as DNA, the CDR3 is TGTGCCAGCAGTCTTACCAAGGGCGATACGCAGTATTTT. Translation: CASSLTKGDTQYF.

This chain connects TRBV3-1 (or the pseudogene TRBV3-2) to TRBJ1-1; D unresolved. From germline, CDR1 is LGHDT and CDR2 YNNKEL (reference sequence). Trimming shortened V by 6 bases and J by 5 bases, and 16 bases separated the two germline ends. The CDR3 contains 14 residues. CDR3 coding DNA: TGTGCCAGCAGACCGGATCCGGGTAGGACTGAAGCTTTCTTT. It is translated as CASRPDPGRTEAFF.

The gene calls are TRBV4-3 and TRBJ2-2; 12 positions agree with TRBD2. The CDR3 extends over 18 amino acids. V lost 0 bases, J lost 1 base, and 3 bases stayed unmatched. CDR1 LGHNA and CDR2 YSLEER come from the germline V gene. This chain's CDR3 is CASSQDGLAGMNTGELFF. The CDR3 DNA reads TGCGCCAGCAGCCAAGACGGACTAGCGGGGATGAACACCGGGGAGCTGTTTTTT.

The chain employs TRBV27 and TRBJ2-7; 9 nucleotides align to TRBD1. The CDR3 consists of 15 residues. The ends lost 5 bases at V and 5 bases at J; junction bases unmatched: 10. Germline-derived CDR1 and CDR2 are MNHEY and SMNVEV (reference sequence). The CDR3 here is CASSPRTGDKNEQYF. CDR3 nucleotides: TGTGCCAGCAGTCCAAGGACAGGGGACAAGAACGAGCAGTACTTC.

The CDR3 loop reads CASSLLPYNEQFF. CDR3 bases: TGTGCCAGCAGCTTACTGCCCTACAATGAGCAGTTCTTC. V usage is TRBV13 and J usage is TRBJ2-1; no definite D call. This CDR3 contains 13 residues. Germline V lookup: CDR1 PRHDT, CDR2 FYEKMQ (reference sequence). The V and J ends lost 2 bases and 2 bases respectively, with 4 bases between them.

CDR3 amino acids: CASSLGLQGVYNEQFF. In DNA form, the CDR3 reads TGCGCCAGCAGCTTGGGTTTACAGGGGGTTTACAATGAGCAGTTCTTC. The genes are TRBV5-1 and TRBJ2-1; TRBD1 matches 8 bases. The V gene's germline CDR1 is SGHRS and CDR2 YFSETQ. This CDR3 is built from 16 residues. Unmatched junction bases numbered 6, after V lost 0 bases and J lost 4 bases. The complete variable domain, with remaining parts taken from reference TRBV5-1 and TRBJ2-1, reads KAGVTQTPRYLIKTRGQQVTLSCSPISGHRSVSWYQQTPGQGLQFLFEYFSETQRNKGNFPGRFSGRQFSNSRSEMNVSTLELGDSALYLCASSLGLQGVYNEQFFGPGTRLTVL.

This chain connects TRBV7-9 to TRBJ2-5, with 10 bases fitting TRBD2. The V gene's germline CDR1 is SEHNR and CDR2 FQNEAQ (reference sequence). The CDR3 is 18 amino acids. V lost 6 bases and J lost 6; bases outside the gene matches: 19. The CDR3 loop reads CASSSRGGASGSLQTQYF. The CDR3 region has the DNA TGTGCCAGCAGTTCTCGTGGAGGGGCTAGCGGGAGTCTTCAGACCCAGTACTTC.

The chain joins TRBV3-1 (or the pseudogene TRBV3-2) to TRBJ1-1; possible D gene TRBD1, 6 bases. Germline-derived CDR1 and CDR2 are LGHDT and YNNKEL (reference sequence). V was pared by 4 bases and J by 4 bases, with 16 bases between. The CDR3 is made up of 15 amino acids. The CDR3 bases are TGTGCCAGCAGCCCCCGGGACACAACATCCACTGAAGCTTTCTTT. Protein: CASSPRDTTSTEAFF.

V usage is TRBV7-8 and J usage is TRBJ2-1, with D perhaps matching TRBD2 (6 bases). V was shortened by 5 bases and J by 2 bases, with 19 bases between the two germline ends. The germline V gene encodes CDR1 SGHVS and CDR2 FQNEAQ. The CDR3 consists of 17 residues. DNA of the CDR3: TGTGCCAGCAGCCCCCCGGATCTAGCGAGAGCCTACAATGAGCAGTTCTTC. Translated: CASSPPDLARAYNEQFF. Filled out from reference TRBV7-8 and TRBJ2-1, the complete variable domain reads GAGVSQSPRYKVAKRGQDVALRCDPISGHVSLFWYQQALGQGPEFLTYFQNEAQLDKSGLPSDRFFAERPEGSVSTLKIQRTQQEDSAVYLCASSPPDLARAYNEQFFGPGTRLTVL.

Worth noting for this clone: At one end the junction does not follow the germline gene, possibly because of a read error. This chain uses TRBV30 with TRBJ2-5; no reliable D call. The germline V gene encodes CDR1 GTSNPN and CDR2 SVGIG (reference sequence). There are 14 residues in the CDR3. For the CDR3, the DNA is TGTGCCTTGAGTCTAGATCGGTACCAAGAGACCCAGTACTTC. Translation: CALSLDRYQETQYF.

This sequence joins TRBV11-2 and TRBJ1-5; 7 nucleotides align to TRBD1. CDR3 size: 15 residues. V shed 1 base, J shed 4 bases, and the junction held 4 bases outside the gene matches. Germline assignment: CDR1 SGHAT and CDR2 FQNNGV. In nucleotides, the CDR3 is TGTGCCAGCAGCTTAGGAGGGACAGAAAATCAGCCCCAGCATTTT. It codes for CASSLGGTENQPQHF. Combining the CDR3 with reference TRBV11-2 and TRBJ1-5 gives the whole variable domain EAGVAQSPRYKIIEKRQSVAFWCNPISGHATLYWYQQILGQGPKLLIQFQNNGVVDDSQLPKDRFSAERLKGVDSTLKIQPAKLEDSAVYLCASSLGGTENQPQHFGDGTRLSIL.

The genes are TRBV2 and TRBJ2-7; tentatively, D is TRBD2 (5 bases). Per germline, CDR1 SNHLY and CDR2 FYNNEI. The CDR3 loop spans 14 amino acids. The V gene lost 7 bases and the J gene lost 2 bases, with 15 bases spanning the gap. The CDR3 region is CASTGINNPYEQYF. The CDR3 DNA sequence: TGTGCCAGCACGGGAATTAATAATCCCTACGAGCAGTACTTC.

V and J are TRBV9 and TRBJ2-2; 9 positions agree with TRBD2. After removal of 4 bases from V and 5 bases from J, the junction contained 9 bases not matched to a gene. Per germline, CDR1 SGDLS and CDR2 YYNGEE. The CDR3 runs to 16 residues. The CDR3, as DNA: TGTGCCAGCAGCCCCCAAGCGGGAGGAGGTACCGGGGAGCTGTTTTTT. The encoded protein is CASSPQAGGGTGELFF.

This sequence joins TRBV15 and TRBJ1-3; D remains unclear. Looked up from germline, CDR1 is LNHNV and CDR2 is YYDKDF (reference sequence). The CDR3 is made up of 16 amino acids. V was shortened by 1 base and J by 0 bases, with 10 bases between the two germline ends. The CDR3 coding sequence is TGTGCCACCAGCAGAGTAGGCTTAAACTCTGGAAACACCATATATTTT. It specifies CATSRVGLNSGNTIYF. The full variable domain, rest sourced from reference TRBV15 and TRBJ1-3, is DAMVIQNPRYQVTQFGKPVTLSCSQTLNHNVMYWYQQKSSQAPKLLFHYYDKDFNNEADTPDNFQSRRPNTSFCFLDIRSPGLGDTAMYLCATSRVGLNSGNTIYFGEGSWLTVV.